This T cell receptor (beta chain) was recorded in a study of blood T cell repertoires in COVID-19. For the study at large: The origin of the acute and convalescent COVID-19 samples was the United States, Italy and Spain.

The CDR3 loop spans 12 amino acids. The germline V gene encodes CDR1 KGHSH and CDR2 LQKENI. Trimming took off 2 bases at V and 6 bases at J, with 7 bases between the two ends. Per the original data handling: Estimates of nucleated cell counts were drawn from the amplification of reference gene primers. Produced via immunoSEQ multiplex PCR; TCRdb's table is partial and in-frame only. Clone size and V and J calls were adopted from that table, with D and trimming inferred from the DNA. This table has roughly 200,000 clones, about three quarters appearing once. V gene TRBV18 combines with J gene TRBJ1-1, with D perhaps matching TRBD1 (5 bases). This receptor was taken from a woman aged 70 to 79 with acute or convalescent COVID-19. The sequenced material came from peripheral blood. This CDR3 reads CASSPKQAEAFF. DNA for the CDR3: TGTGCCAGCTCACCAAAACAGGCTGAAGCTTTCTTT.